Reported below is one T cell receptor (beta chain). Its antigen is undetermined. Germline V gene lookup returns CDR1 KGHSH and CDR2 LQKENI. The CDR3 is 14 amino acids. V shed 1 base and J 7 bases; nucleotides not matched to a gene: 4. This specimen belongs to a study of cytomegalovirus exposure and HLA in healthy donors. Whole-study findings and limits: A classifier reportedly called cytomegalovirus status with high sensitivity and specificity. Later analysis revealed greater clonal expansion in HLA-associated TCR beta chains than in equally common others. A few chains tied to CMV proved CMV antigen-specific in vitro.

The PCR employed 60 Vbeta primers together with 13 Jbeta primers. Assay: immunoSEQ multiplex PCR; the TCRdb copy retains only in-frame clones and omits some. The sample shows around 140,000 clones, about 61% of them seen only once. What was sequenced was PBMCs. The rearrangement uses TRBV18 and TRBJ1-1, with 9 bases identical to TRBD1. This clonotype was sampled from a middle-aged woman in good health and CMV-seronegative. CDR3 loop: CASSPRTDRGEAFF. CDR3 bases: TGTGCCAGCTCACCACGCACGGACAGGGGTGAAGCTTTCTTT.